Listed below are T cell receptor beta chains from one sample, sequenced in a study of blood T cell repertoires in COVID-19. The protocol was immunoSEQ multiplex PCR, while the TCRdb copy is restricted to in-frame clones and leaves out a portion. The sample lists 240,000 or so clones, roughly four fifths occurring once. Sequenced sample: peripheral blood. The receptors were gathered from a man aged 25-45 years who had recovered from COVID-19. CDR3s leave out the opening cysteine and the closing phenylalanine or tryptophan.

v_call | cdr3_aa
TRBV18 | ASSSDRGTNEQY
TRBV2 | ASRGGTVSQETQY
TRBV28 | ASSPRDEQF
TRBV10-3 | AIREGGQETQY
TRBV28 | ASKSAGEETQY
TRBV5-6 | ASSLPGKDYGYT
TRBV5-6 | ASSFGQGYGYT
TRBV6-6 | ASSQQGSLGDEQF
TRBV14 | ASSQVTGLYGYT
TRBV19 | ASSIDESGGRIDEQY
TRBV5-1 | ASPKERNQPQH
TRBV6-4 | AGGERDSPLH
TRBV27 | ASSLQPGIFLTQY
TRBV11-2 | ASSSPLRVTEAF
TRBV4-1 | ASSPIGQRSEAF
TRBV5-1 | ASSPRTGVNEQF
TRBV25-1 | ASSSSLAGPGTEAF
TRBV6-2/TRBV6-3 | ASSPWIASGTHSNQPQH
TRBV7-9 | ASSLIGTSGNEQF
TRBV2 | ASSESISNQPQH
TRBV18 | ASSQMDSNTGELF
TRBV19 | ASGTGVSGELF
TRBV19 | ASIHGSGGPTDTQY
TRBV6-4 | ASSRSSGSSGEQF
TRBV7-9 | ASSLIANYGYT
TRBV10-3 | AISKTSGGDTDTQY
TRBV6-4 | ASSDSDNNEQF
TRBV6-5 | ASSRGQGGSPLH
TRBV7-2 | ASSTSAISPQH
TRBV14 | ASSRQGLRDTGELF
TRBV3-1/TRBV3-2 | ASSHPQGGTDTQY
TRBV12-3/TRBV12-4 | ASSRHGQGPF
TRBV7-3 | ASSLGALTEAF
TRBV5-1 | ASSLTDFSGGNTIY
TRBV4-2 | ASSQEVFEYEQF
TRBV6-5 | ASSSDGGTDTQY
TRBV2 | ASRVGGTQY
TRBV6-1 | ASSDIPGVLNGYT
TRBV10-3 | AISESAAEQF
TRBV19 | ASSMFDSNNQPQH
TRBV6-6 | ASSPGGQGGAF
TRBV7-2 | ASSLSSVGPLH
TRBV3-1/TRBV3-2 | ASSDGDRPSDTQY
TRBV5-8 | ASSWGQPFNQPQH
TRBV2 | ASQTPRTDDYGYT
TRBV25-1 | ASSIWTSGGPSTGELF